These 8 T cell receptor beta chains were sequenced from one sample in a study of CXCR3-negative and CXCR3-positive naive CD8 T cells. TRB cDNA was prepared as libraries by UMI-labeled 5' RACE. Using the 5' RACE reads, TCRdb records one entry per CDR3 protein without DNA. This sample contains around 160,000 distinct CDR3 sequences. Antigens of these TCRs are unknown. Study findings and constraints: When CXCR3-positive naive cells were set against CXCR3-negative naive cells, the former had more hydrophobic TRB CDR3s.

The sample was naive CXCR3+ CD8+ T cells from blood. As to subset: CD45RO-CCR7+CD27+CD95- naive CD8+ T cells expressing CXCR3 (TNR3+). Receptors originate from a human donor in good health. Some clones in this sample may be carry-over from other donors' samples.

The chain carries TRBV5-5 and TRBJ1-5. Germline V gene data show CDR1 as SGHKS and CDR2 as YYEKEE (reference sequence). CDR3 length: 15 amino acids. The CDR3 is CASSLEGYLNQPQHF.

The chain uses TRBV28 and TRBJ1-1; TCRdb's assignment of TRBD1 cannot be checked, as there is no DNA. The CDR3 is 17 residues long. Germline lookup yields CDR1 MDHEN and CDR2 SYDVKM. The CDR3 is CASSSLYDSDMNTEAFF.

The chain combines TRBV7-9 with TRBJ1-1. The CDR3 is made up of 15 amino acids. Germline loops: CDR1 SEHNR, CDR2 FQNEAQ (reference sequence). Here the CDR3 reads CASSPQKGTDTEAFF.

This chain uses TRBV9 with TRBJ2-7; TCRdb proposes TRBD1, but this gene call is untestable without DNA. This CDR3 contains 13 residues. Per germline, CDR1 SGDLS and CDR2 YYNGEE. The CDR3 sequence: CASSPRTGYEQYF.

This chain joins TRBV28 and TRBJ1-6; TCRdb returns TRBD1, unconfirmable since there is no DNA. The CDR3 contains 14 residues. CDR1 is MDHEN, CDR2 SYDVKM, per germline. CDR3 residues: CATRTGGNNSPLHF.

The chain uses TRBV4-1 and TRBJ2-3; TCRdb calls TRBD1, which cannot be checked without DNA. Germline loops: CDR1 MGHRA, CDR2 YSYEKL. The CDR3 covers 15 residues. The CDR3 loop is CASSQVQGSTDTQYF.

The V call is TRBV19, the J call TRBJ1-5; as DNA is missing, the TRBD1 call by TCRdb cannot be tested. The germline CDR1 and CDR2 sequences are LNHDA and SQIVND (reference sequence). CDR3 length: 14 residues. CDR3 in amino acids: CASSIPYGNQPQHF.

The J gene is TRBJ1-2, the V gene TRBV6-5; absent DNA, TCRdb's TRBD1 call cannot be checked. CDR3 length: 15 amino acids. The germline CDR1 and CDR2 sequences are MNHEY and SVGAGI. The CDR3 spells CASSPAGGHNYGYTF.